A selection of T cell receptor beta chains follows, all from one sample in a study of blood T cells in healthy people across ages. TCRdb independently ran MiXCR on the 5' RACE reads; one entry per CDR3 protein. In the table there are around 690,000 distinct CDR3 sequences, under 65% of which are singletons. Sequencing was carried out using blood. The receptors were gathered from a man in his sixties in good health. Both conserved end residues are part of each CDR3.

17	TRBV6-1	TRBJ1-4	CASRLTGGWGTNEKLFF
15	TRBV5-5	TRBJ1-2	CASSLDDTGWRGYTF
10	TRBV2	TRBJ2-1	CASTSNEQFF
15	TRBV2	TRBJ2-1	CASSEEAGVYNEQFF
13	TRBV20-1	TRBJ2-5	CSARADRRETQYF
16	TRBV7-8	TRBJ2-3	CASSLEAGGFTDTQYF
16	TRBV7-8	TRBJ2-5	CASSLIGQGAGETQYF
15	TRBV15	TRBJ1-4	CATSRDAATNEKLFF
10	TRBV7-8	TRBJ2-1	CASSWPPQFF
15	TRBV6-5	TRBJ2-2	CASSYGGAGTGELFF
13	TRBV7-8	TRBJ1-2	CASSVGQYYGYTF
11	TRBV20-1	TRBJ2-7	CSALDSYEQYF
13	TRBV3-1	TRBJ2-7	CASSQAGGREQYF
15	TRBV7-2	TRBJ2-1	CASSLTSGGATEQFF
12	TRBV10-3	TRBJ1-2	CAISEEGSGYTF
14	TRBV24-1	TRBJ1-5	CATSDPGQEQPQHF
14	TRBV9	.	CASSAHTGGGEQYF
15	TRBV3-1	TRBJ2-5	CASSQVPSGVGERYF
14	TRBV12-3/TRBV12-4	TRBJ2-7	CASSRGQGGGEQYF
16	TRBV10-3	TRBJ1-2	CAISDPRDPSNYGYTF
12	TRBV10-3	TRBJ2-1	CAISEPENEQFF
13	TRBV6-5	TRBJ2-7	CASSYSGTYEQYF
13	TRBV5-5	TRBJ2-7	CASSLSPDHEQYF
15	TRBV20-1	TRBJ1-4	CSARGAAATNEKLFF
13	TRBV29-1	TRBJ1-1	CSVTRAGDTEAFF
15	TRBV6-5	TRBJ1-2	CASSLRGTEYYGYTF
14	TRBV29-1	.	CSVEEGALRETQYF
15	TRBV7-2	TRBJ2-7	CASSLQQGPYYEQYF
13	TRBV4-2	TRBJ2-7	CASSQKGSYEQYF
15	TRBV18	TRBJ2-2	CASSPGQPPTGELFF
13	TRBV18	TRBJ2-5	CASSPPAGTAQYF
16	TRBV24-1	TRBJ2-1	CATSEAGTGIYNEQFF
17	TRBV9	TRBJ2-3	CASSVGGAGSIADTQYF
17	TRBV20-1	TRBJ2-7	CSAKGLAGGNLPYEQYF
15	TRBV20-1	TRBJ2-5	CSARDVGRVTEEQYF
12	TRBV6-1	TRBJ2-7	CASSEPIYEQYF
16	TRBV4-2	TRBJ1-6	CASSPGADITNSPLHF
12	TRBV20-1	TRBJ2-7	CSARGDGSEQYF
13	TRBV6-4	TRBJ1-2	CASSDSAKYGYTF
15	TRBV6-2/TRBV6-3	TRBJ2-7	CASRGTSRGPYEQYF
15	TRBV18	TRBJ1-1	CASSPPGHPNTEAFF
15	TRBV6-5	TRBJ1-6	CASRGTAGYNSPLHF
13	TRBV20-1	TRBJ2-6	CSARGDGANVLTF
15	TRBV20-1	TRBJ1-5	CSATPGTGENQPQHF
14	TRBV10-3	TRBJ2-3	CAISEIGGTDTQYF